This is a list of T cell receptor beta chains from one sample in a study of graft-versus-host responses after intestinal transplantation. No antigen is known for these receptors. TCRdb keeps only in-frame clones here, not all; method: immunoSEQ multiplex PCR. Of some 120,000 clones listed, more than 80% are singletons. Sample: unstimulated CD4+ T cells sorted from spleen or lymph node cells, taken before transplant. The origin of the receptors is a human donor who was the organ donor for an intestinal transplant. Each CDR3 is given with its conserved first and last residue. Fields, in order: J gene, D gene, clone size, V gene, CDR3 protein, CDR3 DNA. A D gene is named only where the DNA matches it firmly. The size field is filled for only some rows; it gives once, few, many or a size class.

j_call: TRBJ1-3; d_call: -; clone_size: -; v_call: TRBV6-5; cdr3_aa: CASSRGGAGNTIYF; cdr3_nt: TGTGCCAGCAGCCGGGGGGGGGCTGGAAACACCATATATTTT
j_call: TRBJ2-1; d_call: TRBD2; clone_size: -; v_call: TRBV27; cdr3_aa: CASSLGTSGTNEQFF; cdr3_nt: TGTGCCAGCAGTTTAGGGACTAGCGGGACCAATGAGCAGTTCTTC
j_call: TRBJ2-7; d_call: TRBD2; clone_size: -; v_call: TRBV27; cdr3_aa: CASSFWREWYEQYF; cdr3_nt: TGTGCCAGCAGTTTTTGGCGGGAGTGGTACGAGCAGTACTTC
j_call: TRBJ1-2; d_call: -; clone_size: -; v_call: TRBV5-1; cdr3_aa: CASSLERNYGYTF; cdr3_nt: TGCGCCAGCAGCTTGGAGCGGAACTATGGCTACACCTTC
j_call: TRBJ2-2; d_call: TRBD1; clone_size: few; v_call: TRBV6-1; cdr3_aa: CASSELDRDTGELFF; cdr3_nt: TGTGCCAGCAGTGAACTCGACAGGGACACCGGGGAGCTGTTTTTT
j_call: TRBJ1-2; d_call: TRBD1; clone_size: -; v_call: TRBV28; cdr3_aa: CASSYGPGGIFGYTF; cdr3_nt: TGTGCCAGCAGTTATGGTCCAGGGGGAATTTTTGGCTACACCTTC
j_call: TRBJ2-3; d_call: TRBD2; clone_size: -; v_call: TRBV19; cdr3_aa: CATGLAGDTDTQYF; cdr3_nt: TGTGCCACGGGACTAGCGGGAGACACGGATACGCAGTATTTT
j_call: TRBJ2-5; d_call: -; clone_size: -; v_call: TRBV7-9; cdr3_aa: CASSFNRVKGETQYF; cdr3_nt: TGTGCCAGCAGCTTCAACAGGGTGAAAGGGGAGACCCAGTACTTC
j_call: TRBJ2-2; d_call: -; clone_size: -; v_call: TRBV5-1; cdr3_aa: CASSLQVGPGELFF; cdr3_nt: TGCGCCAGCAGCTTGCAGGTCGGGCCCGGGGAGCTGTTTTTT
j_call: TRBJ2-1; d_call: -; clone_size: -; v_call: TRBV18; cdr3_aa: CASSPPSRILEQFF; cdr3_nt: TGTGCCAGCTCACCACCGTCTAGGATTCTTGAGCAGTTCTTC
j_call: TRBJ2-5; d_call: TRBD2; clone_size: -; v_call: TRBV19; cdr3_aa: CASSTGTSGRQETQYF; cdr3_nt: TGTGCCAGTAGTACTGGGACTAGCGGGAGGCAAGAGACCCAGTACTTC
j_call: TRBJ1-1; d_call: TRBD1; clone_size: once; v_call: TRBV28; cdr3_aa: CASSPKDRVEAFF; cdr3_nt: TGTGCCAGCAGTCCGAAGGACAGGGTAGAAGCTTTCTTT
j_call: TRBJ2-3; d_call: -; clone_size: -; v_call: TRBV25-1; cdr3_aa: CASSPSLGGTDTQYF; cdr3_nt: TGTGCCAGCAGTCCCTCCCTAGGGGGCACAGATACGCAGTATTTT
j_call: TRBJ2-2; d_call: -; clone_size: once; v_call: TRBV9; cdr3_aa: CASSVAPVPGELFF; cdr3_nt: TGTGCCAGCAGCGTAGCTCCCGTTCCCGGGGAGCTGTTTTTT
j_call: TRBJ2-7; d_call: -; clone_size: -; v_call: TRBV5-1; cdr3_aa: CASSLISGLDSYEQYF; cdr3_nt: TGCGCCAGCAGCTTGATTAGCGGACTCGACTCCTACGAGCAGTACTTC
j_call: TRBJ2-3; d_call: -; clone_size: -; v_call: TRBV5-4; cdr3_aa: CASSLGLGTDTQYF; cdr3_nt: TGTGCCAGCAGCTTGGGGCTGGGCACAGATACGCAGTATTTT
j_call: TRBJ2-1; d_call: TRBD1; clone_size: -; v_call: TRBV18; cdr3_aa: CASSPNLGGGNEQFF; cdr3_nt: TGTGCCAGCTCACCAAACTTAGGGGGCGGCAATGAGCAGTTCTTC
j_call: TRBJ2-1; d_call: -; clone_size: -; v_call: TRBV5-8; cdr3_aa: CASSLGRGTGSYSEQFF; cdr3_nt: TGTGCCAGCAGCTTGGGTCGGGGAACGGGCTCCTACAGTGAGCAGTTCTTC
j_call: TRBJ2-3; d_call: TRBD1; clone_size: once; v_call: TRBV7-3; cdr3_aa: CTSSLRTGADTQYF; cdr3_nt: TGTACCAGCAGCTTAAGGACAGGGGCAGATACGCAGTATTTT
j_call: TRBJ1-2; d_call: TRBD1; clone_size: once; v_call: TRBV27; cdr3_aa: CASSTSSRGLANYGYTF; cdr3_nt: TGTGCCAGCAGCACTAGCTCCAGGGGGTTAGCTAACTATGGCTACACCTTC
j_call: TRBJ1-2; d_call: TRBD1; clone_size: -; v_call: TRBV5-1; cdr3_aa: CASSWDRSNYGYTF; cdr3_nt: TGCGCCAGCAGCTGGGACAGGAGTAACTATGGCTACACCTTC
j_call: TRBJ2-7; d_call: -; clone_size: -; v_call: TRBV11-2; cdr3_aa: CASSLYGVSYEQYF; cdr3_nt: TGTGCCAGCAGCTTATATGGAGTCTCCTACGAGCAGTACTTC
j_call: TRBJ2-1; d_call: TRBD2; clone_size: -; v_call: TRBV5-6; cdr3_aa: CASSPSGTSKFDEQFF; cdr3_nt: TGTGCCAGCAGCCCATCAGGGACTAGCAAGTTCGATGAGCAGTTCTTC
j_call: TRBJ2-1; d_call: -; clone_size: -; v_call: TRBV4-1; cdr3_aa: CASSPLEGEQFF; cdr3_nt: TGCGCCAGCAGCCCCCTAGAGGGGGAGCAGTTCTTC
j_call: TRBJ1-3; d_call: -; clone_size: -; v_call: TRBV29-1; cdr3_aa: CSVEDPIGNTIYF; cdr3_nt: TGCAGCGTTGAAGATCCTATAGGAAACACCATATATTTT
j_call: TRBJ2-7; d_call: TRBD2; clone_size: -; v_call: TRBV7-2; cdr3_aa: CASSLEVAGTTYEQYF; cdr3_nt: TGTGCCAGCAGCTTAGAAGTAGCGGGCACTACCTACGAGCAGTACTTC
j_call: TRBJ1-1; d_call: -; clone_size: -; v_call: TRBV7-2; cdr3_aa: CASSLWGMNTEAFF; cdr3_nt: TGTGCCAGCAGCTTATGGGGGATGAACACTGAAGCTTTCTTT
j_call: TRBJ2-4; d_call: -; clone_size: -; v_call: TRBV4-1; cdr3_aa: CASSPRTGGDIQYF; cdr3_nt: TGCGCCAGCAGCCCTCGGACAGGAGGGGACATTCAGTACTTC
j_call: TRBJ2-2; d_call: -; clone_size: -; v_call: TRBV18; cdr3_aa: CASSRAENTGELFF; cdr3_nt: TGTGCCAGCTCACGGGCCGAGAACACCGGGGAGCTGTTTTTT